Reported below is one TCR beta chain. Its matching antigen is unknown. CDR1 is SGHAT, CDR2 FQNNGV, per germline. J gave up 2 bases and V 5 bases, and 5 bases lay outside the gene matches. This CDR3 has 14 residues. The data were taken from a study of cytomegalovirus exposure and HLA in healthy donors. Vbeta (60) and Jbeta (13) primers were used in the PCR. Clones were sequenced by immunoSEQ multiplex PCR, and TCRdb holds only the in-frame ones, with some missing. The profile shows around 230,000 clones, approximately 84% of them singletons. Findings and caveats of the study: V- and J-gene trimming in TCR beta was tied to a missense DCLRE1C variant by an analysis performed later.

V usage is TRBV11-2 and J usage is TRBJ1-1; TRBD1 matches at 7 bases. The clonotype comes from a girl aged 2 to 9 in good health and CMV-seronegative. The sample consisted of PBMCs. CDR3 residues: CASSRGDRNTEAFF. The CDR3 coding sequence is TGTGCCAGCAGCCGAGGGGACAGAAACACTGAAGCTTTCTTT.